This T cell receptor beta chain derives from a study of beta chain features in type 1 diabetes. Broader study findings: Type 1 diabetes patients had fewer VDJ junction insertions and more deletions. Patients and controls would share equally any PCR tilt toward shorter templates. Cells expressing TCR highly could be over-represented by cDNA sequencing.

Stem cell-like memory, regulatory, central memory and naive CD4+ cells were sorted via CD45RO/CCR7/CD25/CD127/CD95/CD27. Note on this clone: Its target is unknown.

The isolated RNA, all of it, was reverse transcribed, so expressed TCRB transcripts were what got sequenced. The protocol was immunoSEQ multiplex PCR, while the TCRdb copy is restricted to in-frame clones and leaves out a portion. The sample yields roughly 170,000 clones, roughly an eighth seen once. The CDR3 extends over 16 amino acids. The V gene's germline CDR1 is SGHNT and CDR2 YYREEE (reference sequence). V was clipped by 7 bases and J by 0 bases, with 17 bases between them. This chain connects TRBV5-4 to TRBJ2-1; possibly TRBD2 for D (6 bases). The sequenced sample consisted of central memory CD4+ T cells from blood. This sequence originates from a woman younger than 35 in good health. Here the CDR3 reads CASSPRGGASYNEQFF. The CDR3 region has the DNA TGTGCCAGCTCCCCGAGGGGCGGGGCCTCCTACAATGAGCAGTTCTTC.